The 27 T cell receptor beta chains below were found in one sample sequenced in a study of shared clonotypes between healthy human individuals. Libraries were prepared by immunoSEQ multiplex PCR; TCRdb keeps only in-frame clonotypes and omits some of them. The sample gives fewer than 850,000 clones, roughly 88% of which show up once; 34% is in the top ten. Sequenced input: memory CD8+ T cells from PBMCs. Subset specified: CD45RO+ cells pooled with CCR7-negative TemRA cells. These receptors all come from a man younger than 35 in good health. Some clones in this sample may be carry-over from other donors' samples.

This chain uses TRBV9 with TRBJ2-7, with 11 bases identical to TRBD2. After removal of 4 bases from V and 1 base from J, the junction contained 10 bases not matched to a gene. The CDR3 covers 17 residues. CDR1 SGDLS and CDR2 YYNGEE come from the germline V gene. Here the CDR3 reads CASSPHLGTSGSYEQYF. CDR3 bases: TGTGCCAGCAGCCCCCACCTAGGGACTAGCGGATCCTACGAGCAGTACTTC.

J is TRBJ2-7 and V is TRBV7-8, with D unclear. The ends were cut back, 1 base at V and 3 bases at J, with 10 bases in the middle. Germline V gene sequence: CDR1 SGHVS, CDR2 FQNEAQ. There are 14 residues in the CDR3. The CDR3 loop is CASSLEATGYEQYF. The CDR3 DNA is TGTGCCAGCAGCTTAGAGGCAACCGGCTACGAGCAGTACTTC.

The chain combines TRBV4-3 with TRBJ2-3, with D perhaps given as TRBD1 or TRBD2 (6 bases each). CDR1 and CDR2 from the germline V gene are LGHNA and YSLEER. Deletions cut 0 bases from V and 4 bases from J, with 8 bases between. The CDR3 runs 14 residues. The CDR3 region is CASSQDRGADTQYF. The CDR3, as DNA: TGCGCCAGCAGCCAAGATAGGGGGGCAGATACGCAGTATTTT.

This chain joins TRBV13 and TRBJ2-1; D gene unclear. The CDR3 runs to 16 residues. V was cut by 0 bases and J by 2 bases, with 11 bases left in between. Per germline, CDR1 PRHDT and CDR2 FYEKMQ (reference sequence). For the CDR3, the DNA is TGTGCCAGCAGCTTAGGAGCCCCTGGAACCTACAATGAGCAGTTCTTC. Protein: CASSLGAPGTYNEQFF.

This clone was observed a single time. This chain uses TRBV5-8 with TRBJ2-3, with D unclear. CDR1 and CDR2 (germline): SGHTS, YDEGEE. The V and J ends lost 4 bases and 2 bases respectively, with 14 bases between them. CDR3 length: 15 amino acids. In DNA, the CDR3 is TGTGCCAGCAGCCGTTGGAGCAGCCCCACAGATACGCAGTATTTT. It encodes CASSRWSSPTDTQYF.

This clone was seen only once. The V and J genes are TRBV21-1 and TRBJ2-5; whether TRBD2, the table's D call, matches the DNA was not checked. TRBV21-1 is marked as a pseudogene. The CDR3 loop spans 17 amino acids. CDR3: CASSAGVLAGGAETQYF. The CDR3 nucleotides are TGTGCCAGCAGCGCGGGGGTCCTAGCGGGAGGCGCGGAGACCCAGTACTTC.

The rearrangement joins TRBV7-9 to TRBJ2-5; 8 bases agree with TRBD1. This CDR3 region has 15 residues. Trimming cost V 5 bases and J 5 bases; bases outside gene matches: 10. CDR1 SEHNR and CDR2 FQNEAQ come from the germline V gene (reference sequence). The CDR3 reads CASSHRTGKDETQYF. CDR3 coding DNA: TGTGCCAGCAGCCATCGGACAGGGAAGGATGAGACCCAGTACTTC.

The chain employs TRBV29-1 and TRBJ1-2; D is unresolved. The V gene's germline CDR1 is SQVTM and CDR2 ANQGSEA. The V gene lost 7 bases and the J gene lost 4 bases, with 13 bases spanning the gap. The CDR3 totals 12 residues. CDR3 DNA: TGCAGCGCCCTCCGGGAAACCTATGGCTACACCTTC. This sequence encodes CSALRETYGYTF.

J is TRBJ1-5 and V is TRBV7-6; TRBD1 might be the D (5 bases). V dropped 10 bases and J dropped 5 bases, with 15 bases sitting between them. The germline gives CDR1 SGHVS, CDR2 FNYEAQ. The CDR3 has 13 amino acids. The CDR3 spells CATGDGRDQPQHF. Here the CDR3 DNA reads TGTGCCACCGGGGACGGGAGGGATCAGCCCCAGCATTTT. The variable domain in full, with the rest retrieved from reference TRBV7-6 and TRBJ1-5, is GAGVSQSPRYKVTKRGQDVALRCDPISGHVSLYWYRQALGQGPEFLTYFNYEAQQDKSGLPNDRFSAERPEGSISTLTIQRTEQRDSAMYRCATGDGRDQPQHFGDGTRLSIL.

V usage is TRBV27 and J usage is TRBJ2-7; TRBD1 matches at 7 bases. The CDR3 covers 15 residues. V shed 6 bases, J shed 5 bases, and the junction held 13 bases outside the gene matches. The germline CDR1 and CDR2 sequences are MNHEY and SMNVEV (reference sequence). The CDR3 loop reads CASSIISTGLNEQYF. The CDR3 region has the DNA TGTGCCAGCAGCATTATATCGACAGGGCTGAACGAGCAGTACTTC.

This clone appeared a few times. The chain combines TRBV19 with TRBJ1-1; D is uncertain. The CDR3 sequence is 17 residues long. Per germline, CDR1 LNHDA and CDR2 SQIVND (reference sequence). With 4 bases removed from V and 0 bases from J, the gap between germline ends came to 18 bases. This CDR3 reads CASSRPDRRSMNTEAFF. CDR3 DNA sequence: TGTGCCAGTAGTAGGCCAGACCGAAGGAGCATGAACACTGAAGCTTTCTTT.

CDR3 sequence: CASSPKVTGVPHEQYF. The DNA of the CDR3 is TGTGCCAGCTCACCAAAGGTCACAGGGGTTCCCCACGAGCAGTACTTC. This chain uses TRBV18 with TRBJ2-7, with 7 bases aligning to TRBD1. Germline V gene sequence: CDR1 KGHSH, CDR2 LQKENI. There are 16 residues in the CDR3. V trimming: 2 bases; J trimming: 5 bases; junction bases outside the gene matches: 12.

This clone appeared once. The rearrangement links TRBV4-3 to TRBJ1-5; 7 bases are a match to TRBD1. Germline trimming cut 2 bases from V and 6 bases from J; bases unmatched to any gene: 7. This CDR3 has 15 amino acids. Germline loops: CDR1 LGHNA, CDR2 YSLEER. The CDR3 protein is CASSQLTGVGQPQHF. CDR3 sequence (DNA): TGCGCCAGCAGCCAACTTACAGGGGTGGGTCAGCCCCAGCATTTT.

CDR3 in amino acids: CASSRAPDSNQPQHF. Here the CDR3 DNA reads TGTGCCAGCAGCCGGGCCCCGGATAGCAATCAGCCCCAGCATTTT. The V and J genes are TRBV7-6 and TRBJ1-5, with D unresolved. V lost 5 bases and J 0 bases, leaving 11 bases between the germline ends. In germline, CDR1 is SGHVS, CDR2 FNYEAQ. This CDR3 region has 15 residues.

The CDR3 bases are TGTGCCAGCAGGGGCCTGAGGGGGGTCGGGGCCAACGTCCTGACTTTC. Translation: CASRGLRGVGANVLTF. The chain carries TRBV2 and TRBJ2-6; D may correspond to TRBD1 or TRBD2 (6 bases each). CDR1 SNHLY and CDR2 FYNNEI come from the germline V gene. The length of the CDR3 is 16 residues. V was pared by 6 bases and J by 4 bases, with 16 bases between. The full variable domain, with the rest looked up from reference TRBV2 and TRBJ2-6, is EPEVTQTPSHQVTQMGQEVILRCVPISNHLYFYWYRQILGQKVEFLVSFYNNEISEKSEIFDDQFSVERPDGSNFTLKIRSTKLEDSAMYFCASRGLRGVGANVLTFGAGSRLTVL.

CDR3 DNA sequence: TGTGCCAGCAGTTTAAGTTCTCGATCCAGGGATGAAAAACTGTTTTTT. As protein: CASSLSSRSRDEKLFF. The chain uses TRBV28 and TRBJ1-4; TRBD1 might be the D (5 bases). This CDR3 comprises 16 residues. V gave up 2 bases and J gave up 6 bases, with 16 bases separating them. Germline V gives CDR1 MDHEN, CDR2 SYDVKM.

This chain links TRBV6-1 with TRBJ2-7, with D perhaps TRBD1 or TRBD2 (5 bases each). Germline CDR1 is MNHNS and CDR2 is SASEGT. V was clipped by 4 bases and J by 0 bases, with 10 bases between them. The CDR3 runs 14 residues. Here the CDR3 reads CASSGGPFSYEQYF. The CDR3 region has the DNA TGTGCCAGCAGTGGGGGACCGTTCTCCTACGAGCAGTACTTC.

The chain links TRBV29-1 to TRBJ1-2; possible D gene TRBD1, 5 bases. The CDR3 is 14 residues long. The V end lost 5 bases, the J end lost 3 bases, and 16 bases lay between the germline ends. Germline V gene lookup returns CDR1 SQVTM and CDR2 ANQGSEA. In DNA form, the CDR3 reads TGCAGCGTTAAAGCCCCCGACAGATACTATGGCTACACCTTC. Translated, it gives CSVKAPDRYYGYTF.

The chain recombines TRBV9 with TRBJ2-1; the match to TRBD2 covers 8 bases. Germline CDR1 reads SGDLS; CDR2 reads YYNGEE. With V trimmed by 2 bases and J by 9 bases, 7 bases remained unmatched. This CDR3 contains 14 residues. CDR3 protein: CASSVRGSGGEQFF. The CDR3 DNA follows: TGTGCCAGCAGCGTTCGCGGGAGCGGGGGTGAGCAGTTCTTC.

The V and J genes are TRBV5-1 and TRBJ1-1; 9 nucleotides align to TRBD1. Trimming cost V 4 bases and J 7 bases; bases outside gene matches: 11. Germline V gives CDR1 SGHRS, CDR2 YFSETQ. The CDR3 spans 15 residues. The CDR3 sequence is CASSPTGGDVLEAFF. Written as DNA, the CDR3 is TGCGCCAGCAGCCCAACAGGGGGCGACGTTCTTGAAGCTTTCTTT.

J is TRBJ2-7 and V is TRBV19; no clear D. V lost 9 bases and J lost 4, with 16 bases in between. CDR1 and CDR2 from the germline V gene are LNHDA and SQIVND (reference sequence). The CDR3 contains 13 residues. In DNA, the CDR3 is TGTGCCAGCTCCCCAGTTAGTGCTTACGAGCAGTACTTC. The encoded protein is CASSPVSAYEQYF.

This rearrangement joins TRBV4-3 to TRBJ1-5; TRBD1 aligns across 10 bases. This CDR3 has 16 residues. The V gene end was trimmed by 4 bases and the J gene end by 8 bases; junction bases not matched to a gene: 11. Per the germline V gene, CDR1 is LGHNA and CDR2 is YSLEER. CDR3 nucleotides: TGCGCCAGCAGCCCACGTCCCGGGACAGGGGTCGAGCCCCAGCATTTT. Translation: CASSPRPGTGVEPQHF.

V and J are TRBV10-2 and TRBJ2-3, with 14 bases fitting TRBD2. Germline CDR1 and CDR2: WSHSY and SAAADI. The CDR3 has 18 amino acids. J gave up 5 bases and V 0 bases, and 7 bases lay outside the gene matches. The CDR3 bases are TGCGCCAGCAGTGAGTCGAGGACTAGCGGGAGGTCAGGAGATACGCAGTATTTT. It codes for CASSESRTSGRSGDTQYF.

The gene calls are TRBV7-2 and TRBJ2-7; either TRBD1 or TRBD2 may supply D (5 bases each). This CDR3 has 14 amino acids. V was clipped by 1 base and J by 4 bases, with 11 bases between them. Germline V gene lookup returns CDR1 SGHTA and CDR2 FQGNSA. CDR3 DNA: TGTGCCAGCAGCTTAGGGGGGTGGTGGTACGAGCAGTACTTC. Its protein product is CASSLGGWWYEQYF.

The V and J genes are TRBV27 and TRBJ1-6; no definite D call. CDR1 is MNHEY, CDR2 SMNVEV, per germline (reference sequence). CDR3 length: 12 residues. The V and J ends lost 4 bases and 7 bases respectively, with 5 bases between them. The DNA of the CDR3 is TGTGCCAGCAGTTCCTGGAATTCACCCCTCCACTTT. Translated, it gives CASSSWNSPLHF.

The rearrangement uses TRBV28 and TRBJ1-5; D perhaps matches TRBD1 (5 bases). V was trimmed by 2 bases and J by 6 bases, leaving 11 bases between them. The CDR3 contains 14 residues. Germline assignment: CDR1 MDHEN and CDR2 SYDVKM. CDR3 protein: CASSLPGFSQPQHF. The CDR3 coding sequence is TGTGCCAGCAGTTTACCAGGGTTTAGTCAGCCCCAGCATTTT.

This clone showed up just once. The V gene is TRBV9, the J gene TRBJ2-1; 7 bases match TRBD2. The CDR3 spans 17 residues. V dropped 3 bases and J dropped 5; count of bases not matched to a gene: 14. Germline assignment: CDR1 SGDLS and CDR2 YYNGEE. The CDR3 reads CASSEGGGSKPNNEQFF. As DNA, the CDR3 is TGTGCCAGCAGCGAAGGCGGCGGGAGCAAACCTAACAATGAGCAGTTCTTC.